What follows are 21 T cell receptor beta chains derived from one specimen sequenced in a study of response to subunit inactivated influenza vaccine (dated by TCRdb to 2016 to 2018). Library generation was performed with RT-PCR. TCRdb shows the sequencer as Illumina HiSeq 2500. TCRdb trimmed public reads at Q25 via fastp, called clones via MiXCR and kept in-frame beta chains. Merged by CDR3 protein, the rows form single entries marked with the most common genes and DNA. The table for this sample lists about 520,000 distinct CDR3 sequences; about 7.2% of them were counted only once. The ten top clones hold under 15% of the sample. The sequencing used PBMCs from blood, collected roughly 24 months after vaccination. These receptors came from a man between 50 and 70 years old who received an inactivated influenza vaccine. Donor details come from another sample of the same person, matched by shared clones.

This clonotype has a count of ten or more. The chain uses TRBV20-1 and TRBJ2-7; 13 nucleotides agree with TRBD2. The CDR3 totals 13 residues. After removal of 8 bases from V and 7 bases from J, the junction contained 8 bases not matched to a gene. Germline CDR1 is DFQATT and CDR2 is SNEGSKA (reference sequence). The CDR3 DNA is TGCAGTTCGTGGACTAGCGGGAGTGCAGAGCAGTACTTC. As protein: CSSWTSGSAEQYF.

This clonotype was observed many times. This rearrangement joins TRBV4-3 to TRBJ2-2; D possibly corresponds to TRBD2 (6 bases). Germline CDR1 LGHNA, CDR2 YSLEER. The CDR3 is 16 amino acids. Trimming took off 0 bases at V and 1 base at J, with 9 bases between the two ends. The CDR3 DNA follows: TGCGCCAGCAGCCAAGACCGACTAGAGAACACCGGGGAGCTGTTTTTT. Its translation is CASSQDRLENTGELFF.

The chain is built from TRBV15 and TRBJ2-3; either TRBD1 or TRBD2 may fit D (5 bases each). CDR3 size: 18 residues. With 2 bases removed from V and 6 bases from J, the gap between germline ends came to 24 bases. Germline V gives CDR1 LNHNV, CDR2 YYDKDF (reference sequence). CDR3 loop: CATSRTGTPAGGTDTQYF. The CDR3 nucleotides are TGTGCCACCAGCAGAACCGGGACCCCGGCAGGCGGTACTGATACGCAGTATTTT. Full variable domain (outside the CDR3, taken from reference TRBV15 and TRBJ2-3): DAMVIQNPRYQVTQFGKPVTLSCSQTLNHNVMYWYQQKSSQAPKLLFHYYDKDFNNEADTPDNFQSRRPNTSFCFLDIRSPGLGDTAMYLCATSRTGTPAGGTDTQYFGPGTRLTVL.

This clonotype has only a few counts. The chain employs TRBV2 and TRBJ1-6, with D tentatively TRBD1 (5 bases). The germline CDR1 and CDR2 sequences are SNHLY and FYNNEI. This CDR3 spans 17 amino acids. V was clipped by 7 bases and J by 0 bases, with 16 bases between them. The CDR3 DNA reads as TGTGCCAGCATGGGGGGTGAGGGGAGCTCCTATAATTCACCCCTCCACTTT. It yields the protein CASMGGEGSSYNSPLHF.

This clonotype was detected many times. The V call is TRBV30, the J call TRBJ2-1, with 12 bases lining up with TRBD2. The CDR3 sequence is 16 residues long. Germline CDR1 and CDR2: GTSNPN and SVGIG (reference sequence). Unmatched junction bases numbered 10, after V lost 2 bases and J lost 8 bases. Here the CDR3 reads CAWSITEGLAGHEQFF. In DNA form, the CDR3 reads TGTGCCTGGAGTATTACCGAAGGACTAGCGGGGCATGAGCAGTTCTTC.

The genes are TRBV18 and TRBJ2-5; D assignment may be TRBD1 or TRBD2 (6 bases each). Germline lookup yields CDR1 KGHSH and CDR2 LQKENI. The CDR3 runs 14 residues. Trimming removed 3 bases from V and 0 bases from J, with 8 bases in between. CDR3: CASSPRGHQETQYF. DNA of the CDR3: TGTGCCAGCTCACCTCGGGGGCACCAAGAGACCCAGTACTTC.

This rearrangement joins TRBV6-5 to TRBJ2-1; 13 bases are a match to TRBD2. The CDR3 has 15 amino acids. With V trimmed by 2 bases and J by 6 bases, 1 base remained unmatched. In germline, CDR1 is MNHEY, CDR2 SVGAGI. For the CDR3, the DNA is TGTGCCAGCAGTTACGGGACTAGCGGGGTCAATGAGCAGTTCTTC. It specifies CASSYGTSGVNEQFF.

This clonotype was detected only a few times. The rearrangement joins TRBV6-5 to TRBJ2-3; 11 bases fit TRBD2. Trimming at V came to 4 bases and at J to 2 bases, leaving 8 bases not matched to a gene. The V gene's germline CDR1 is MNHEY and CDR2 SVGAGI. This CDR3 has 17 amino acids. The CDR3 reads CASSSPWTSGYTDTQYF. CDR3 bases: TGTGCCAGCAGTTCCCCGTGGACTAGCGGGTACACAGATACGCAGTATTTT.

For the CDR3, the DNA is TGTGCCAGCAGCCAAGATCTGGTTAGCACAGATACGCAGTATTTT. Its protein product is CASSQDLVSTDTQYF. The chain employs TRBV4-2 and TRBJ2-3; D is unresolved. Germline CDR1 reads LGHNA; CDR2 reads YNFKEQ. The length of the CDR3 is 15 residues. The V end lost 0 bases, the J end lost 0 bases, and 7 bases lay between the germline ends.

The rearrangement joins TRBV6-2 or TRBV6-3 to TRBJ2-5; 7 bases match TRBD1. The CDR3 runs to 12 residues. Germline V gene sequence: CDR1 MNHEY, CDR2 SVGEGT. Germline trimming cut 5 bases from V and 6 bases from J; bases unmatched to any gene: 3. The CDR3 reads CASSEGAKTQYF. The CDR3, as DNA: TGTGCCAGCAGTGAGGGGGCGAAGACCCAGTACTTC.

Ten or more counts support this clonotype. The rearrangement links TRBV12-3 or TRBV12-4 to TRBJ1-5; 11 bases are a match to TRBD1. The CDR3 covers 17 residues. The trim removed 6 bases at V and 0 bases at J, leaving 7 bases unmatched. In DNA, the CDR3 is TGTGCCAGCAGGCCCGGGACAGGGGGAAGTAGCAATCAGCCCCAGCATTTT. It yields the protein CASRPGTGGSSNQPQHF.

The chain links TRBV20-1 to TRBJ1-4; D is uncertain. V was pared by 6 bases and J by 3 bases, with 11 bases between. Germline assignment: CDR1 DFQATT and CDR2 SNEGSKA (reference sequence). The CDR3 totals 13 residues. CDR3 sequence reads: CSARTRSNEKLFF. DNA of the CDR3: TGCAGTGCGCGAACACGGTCTAATGAAAAACTGTTTTTT.

V is TRBV15 and J is TRBJ2-1; D is ambiguous. The CDR3 extends over 14 amino acids. V was shortened by 5 bases and J by 1 base, with 9 bases between the two germline ends. Germline V gene data show CDR1 as LNHNV and CDR2 as YYDKDF (reference sequence). CDR3 nucleotide sequence: TGTGCCACCAGCTTTAGCCGGTCCTACAATGAGCAGTTCTTC. Its protein is CATSFSRSYNEQFF.

This clonotype came up a few times. V and J are TRBV2 and TRBJ2-7, with D tentatively TRBD2 (5 bases). CDR3 length equals 14 residues. V dropped 6 bases and J dropped 6 bases, with 18 bases sitting between them. Germline CDR1 and CDR2: SNHLY and FYNNEI. The CDR3 DNA sequence: TGTGCCAGCAGGGTTCGCCTCACCGGACTCGAGCAGTACTTC. Translating it yields CASRVRLTGLEQYF.

This clonotype was seen repeatedly, ten times or more. This chain links TRBV4-3 with TRBJ1-4, with D unresolved. The CDR3 contains 16 residues. The V and J ends lost 2 bases and 3 bases respectively, with 13 bases between them. The germline V gene encodes CDR1 LGHNA and CDR2 YSLEER. The CDR3 DNA reads TGCGCCAGCAGCCAATCACTTCCTGGAGCTAATGAAAAACTGTTTTTT. It specifies CASSQSLPGANEKLFF.

This clonotype was detected ten times or more. The chain has TRBV6-2 or TRBV6-3 and TRBJ2-2; TRBD2 matches 10 bases. V lost 5 bases and J lost 6; bases outside the gene matches: 9. The CDR3 contains 16 residues. Germline V gives CDR1 MNHEY, CDR2 SVGEGT. The CDR3 region has the DNA TGTGCCAGCAGTCAACAGCGGGGGGGCCCAGCCGGGGAGCTGTTTTTT. This codes for CASSQQRGGPAGELFF.

In its sample, this clonotype was seen a few times. J is TRBJ2-5 and V is TRBV5-1, with D tentatively TRBD2 (5 bases). The CDR3 totals 13 residues. Germline lookup yields CDR1 SGHRS and CDR2 YFSETQ. Trimming took 0 bases from V and 7 from J, leaving 10 bases between them. The chain's CDR3 is CASSLGPSGTQYF. For the CDR3, the DNA is TGCGCCAGCAGCTTGGGACCGAGCGGGACCCAGTACTTC.

This clonotype was found many times. This sequence joins TRBV7-2 and TRBJ1-4; D remains ambiguous. V lost 5 bases, J lost 0 bases, and 10 bases lay in between. Per the germline V gene, CDR1 is SGHTA and CDR2 is FQGNSA. The CDR3 length is 15 residues. CDR3 in amino acids: CASSPLIATNEKLFF. CDR3 DNA: TGTGCCAGCAGCCCCCTCATAGCAACTAATGAAAAACTGTTTTTT. Filled out from reference TRBV7-2 and TRBJ1-4, the complete variable domain reads GAGVSQSPSNKVTEKGKDVELRCDPISGHTALYWYRQSLGQGLEFLIYFQGNSAPDKSGLPSDRFSAERTGGSVSTLTIQRTQQEDSAVYLCASSPLIATNEKLFFGSGTQLSVL.

This clonotype occurred many times. The gene calls are TRBV6-2 or TRBV6-3 and TRBJ1-2; unclear D gene. V lost 5 bases and J lost 5, with 6 bases in between. Germline CDR1 is MNHEY and CDR2 is SVGEGT. This CDR3 has 11 residues. DNA of the CDR3: TGTGCCAGCAGTAACAATTATGGCTACACCTTC. Protein: CASSNNYGYTF.

This clonotype has a handful of counts. This chain connects TRBV10-3 to TRBJ1-4; 10 positions match TRBD1. Unmatched junction bases numbered 1, after V lost 6 bases and J lost 3 bases. This CDR3 contains 14 residues. Germline lookup yields CDR1 ENHRY and CDR2 SYGVKD. The CDR3 bases are TGTGCCATCAGGGGGACAGGGGCTAATGAAAAACTGTTTTTT. Protein product: CAIRGTGANEKLFF.

This clonotype has a handful of counts. The chain has TRBV4-3 and TRBJ2-1; 7 bases fit TRBD2. Germline V lookup: CDR1 LGHNA, CDR2 YSLEER. Unmatched junction bases numbered 5, after V lost 0 bases and J lost 6 bases. This CDR3 has 15 amino acids. The CDR3 loop reads CASSQELAATNEQFF. Here the CDR3 DNA reads TGCGCCAGCAGCCAAGAGCTAGCGGCCACCAATGAGCAGTTCTTC.